These T cell receptor beta chains were read from a single sample in a study of blood T cell repertoires in COVID-19. Method: immunoSEQ multiplex PCR; TCRdb's copy keeps in-frame clones and lacks some. The table shows 250,000 to 300,000 clones, with roughly 87% occurring only once. Sequences were obtained from peripheral blood. The receptor set was obtained from a woman in her twenties or thirties with acute or convalescent COVID-19. Each CDR3 is given with its conserved first and last residue. The D gene is left open where the match is weak. Some rows have no size entry. The others give once, few or many, or a class for an expanded clone.

v_call: TRBV10-1
j_call: TRBJ2-5
d_call: TRBD2
clone_size: NA
cdr3_aa: CASRGTSGTLEETQYF
cdr3_nt: TGCGCCAGCAGGGGGACTAGCGGGACGTTGGAAGAGACCCAGTACTTC

v_call: TRBV29-1
j_call: TRBJ2-7
d_call: TRBD1
clone_size: NA
cdr3_aa: CSVKGQGNEQYF
cdr3_nt: TGCAGCGTAAAGGGACAGGGTAACGAGCAGTACTTC

v_call: TRBV6-5
j_call: TRBJ1-5
d_call: NA
clone_size: NA
cdr3_aa: CASIKRGQNQPQHF
cdr3_nt: TGTGCCAGCATAAAGCGGGGCCAAAATCAGCCCCAGCATTTT

v_call: TRBV5-1
j_call: TRBJ2-7
d_call: TRBD2
clone_size: once
cdr3_aa: CASSPSGTYEQYF
cdr3_nt: TGCGCCAGCAGTCCTAGCGGGACCTACGAGCAGTACTTC

v_call: TRBV6-6
j_call: TRBJ1-5
d_call: NA
clone_size: NA
cdr3_aa: CASIKQYDQPQHF
cdr3_nt: TGTGCCAGCATTAAACAATACGATCAGCCCCAGCATTTT

v_call: TRBV15
j_call: TRBJ2-1
d_call: NA
clone_size: NA
cdr3_aa: CATSREVASSYNEQFF
cdr3_nt: TGTGCCACCAGCAGAGAAGTAGCGAGCTCCTACAATGAGCAGTTCTTC

v_call: TRBV11-2
j_call: TRBJ2-7
d_call: NA
clone_size: NA
cdr3_aa: CASSLEILYEQYF
cdr3_nt: TGTGCCAGCAGCCTCGAGATCCTGTACGAGCAGTACTTC

v_call: TRBV6-6
j_call: TRBJ2-1
d_call: NA
clone_size: NA
cdr3_aa: CASSYSLGQRQFF
cdr3_nt: TGTGCCAGCAGTTACTCGCTGGGCCAACGTCAGTTCTTC

v_call: TRBV15
j_call: TRBJ2-2
d_call: TRBD2
clone_size: once
cdr3_aa: CATSGLGAYTGELFF
cdr3_nt: TGTGCCACCAGCGGACTAGGGGCCTACACCGGGGAGCTGTTTTTT

v_call: TRBV10-3
j_call: TRBJ2-7
d_call: NA
clone_size: few
cdr3_aa: CAISQRQSSYEQYF
cdr3_nt: TGTGCCATCAGCCAAAGACAGAGCTCCTACGAGCAGTACTTC

v_call: TRBV4-3
j_call: TRBJ2-7
d_call: TRBD2
clone_size: NA
cdr3_aa: CASSQDRLAETYEQYF
cdr3_nt: TGCGCCAGCAGCCAAGATAGACTAGCGGAGACCTACGAGCAGTACTTC

v_call: TRBV11-3
j_call: TRBJ2-5
d_call: TRBD2
clone_size: NA
cdr3_aa: CASSSGGLAGAPGETQYF
cdr3_nt: TGTGCCAGCAGCTCGGGGGGACTAGCGGGAGCCCCGGGGGAGACCCAGTACTTC

v_call: TRBV2
j_call: TRBJ1-2
d_call: NA
clone_size: few
cdr3_aa: CASSPGGEDYGYTF
cdr3_nt: TGTGCCAGCAGCCCGGGGGGGGAGGACTATGGCTACACCTTC

v_call: TRBV27
j_call: TRBJ2-1
d_call: NA
clone_size: NA
cdr3_aa: CASSSGWNEQFF
cdr3_nt: TGTGCCAGCAGTTCCGGGTGGAATGAGCAGTTCTTC

v_call: TRBV14
j_call: TRBJ2-1
d_call: NA
clone_size: NA
cdr3_aa: CASSQARGPYNEQFF
cdr3_nt: TGTGCCAGCAGCCAGGCTAGGGGTCCCTACAATGAGCAGTTCTTC

v_call: TRBV27
j_call: TRBJ2-7
d_call: NA
clone_size: once
cdr3_aa: CASSLMAGTLYEQYF
cdr3_nt: TGTGCCAGCAGTTTAATGGCCGGGACTCTCTACGAGCAGTACTTC

v_call: TRBV7-9
j_call: TRBJ2-3
d_call: TRBD1
clone_size: NA
cdr3_aa: CASRQGTGSTDTQYF
cdr3_nt: TGTGCCAGCAGACAAGGGACAGGCAGCACAGATACGCAGTATTTT

v_call: TRBV2
j_call: TRBJ1-4
d_call: TRBD1
clone_size: NA
cdr3_aa: CASRAGTGNEKLFF
cdr3_nt: TGTGCCAGCAGGGCCGGGACAGGAAATGAAAAACTGTTTTTT

v_call: TRBV27
j_call: TRBJ2-1
d_call: TRBD2
clone_size: NA
cdr3_aa: CASSLSGSRYNEQFF
cdr3_nt: TGTGCCAGCAGTTTAAGCGGGAGTAGGTACAATGAGCAGTTCTTC

v_call: TRBV29-1
j_call: TRBJ1-2
d_call: NA
clone_size: NA
cdr3_aa: CSAGYNGGYTF
cdr3_nt: TGCAGCGCCGGGTACAATGGGGGCTACACCTTC

v_call: TRBV6-4
j_call: TRBJ2-2
d_call: NA
clone_size: few
cdr3_aa: CASSERAVAGELFF
cdr3_nt: TGTGCCAGCAGTGAGCGGGCCGTCGCCGGGGAGCTGTTTTTT

v_call: TRBV24-1
j_call: TRBJ1-2
d_call: NA
clone_size: NA
cdr3_aa: CATSDRGYGYTF
cdr3_nt: TGTGCCACCAGTGATCGGGGCTATGGCTACACCTTC

v_call: TRBV9
j_call: TRBJ1-1
d_call: TRBD1
clone_size: NA
cdr3_aa: CASSVAVGQGAKEAFF
cdr3_nt: TGTGCCAGCAGCGTAGCAGTCGGACAGGGGGCGAAAGAAGCTTTCTTT

v_call: TRBV7-9
j_call: TRBJ1-5
d_call: NA
clone_size: NA
cdr3_aa: CASSPYREEEPQHF
cdr3_nt: TGTGCCAGCAGCCCCTACAGGGAAGAGGAGCCCCAGCATTTT

v_call: TRBV7-2
j_call: TRBJ2-2
d_call: NA
clone_size: NA
cdr3_aa: CASSLSGKDTGELFF
cdr3_nt: TGTGCCAGCAGCCTTAGCGGAAAGGACACCGGGGAGCTGTTTTTT